This is a list of T cell receptor beta chains from one sample in a study of T cell repertoires in cytomegalovirus infection. TCRdb itself ran the reads through MiXCR, one entry per CDR3 protein. The sample has roughly 700,000 distinct CDR3 sequences, roughly 36% seen once. No cognate antigen is known for these TCRs. Sequencing used cultured PBMCs, obtained from culture after CMV antigen stimulation. Receptor source: a human donor in good health (CMV status not recorded). Some clones in this sample may be carry-over from other donors' samples. Both conserved end residues are part of each CDR3.

TRBV20-1,TRBJ1-2,CSARHNYGYTF
TRBV7-2,TRBJ2-5,CASSPYVKETQYF
TRBV5-3,TRBJ2-5,CASSLSFAAEAAQYF
TRBV4-2,TRBJ1-5,CASSQDQVMGYSNQPQHF
TRBV28,TRBJ1-5,CASTSRLSSNQPQHF
TRBV4-1,TRBJ2-7,CASSPTDSYEQYF
TRBV2,TRBJ1-2,CASTEEVNYGYTF
TRBV4-1,TRBJ1-6,CASSSSGGNSPLHF
TRBV4-3,TRBJ1-2,CASSPLGAGSTGYTF
TRBV6-1,TRBJ1-2,CASTLGNNYGYTF
TRBV11-2,TRBJ2-3,CASSLSGGANTDTQYF
TRBV20-1,TRBJ2-7,CSARSTHPEQGYEQYF
TRBV10-3,TRBJ2-1,CAISDTSGRAADEQFF
TRBV7-2,TRBJ2-1,CASSPGGSGASSYNEQFF
TRBV7-9,TRBJ2-7,CASTLIAGSSYEQYF
TRBV11-2,TRBJ2-5,CASRSGIETQYF
TRBV28,TRBJ1-2,CASNSVGVYDGYTF
TRBV6-1,TRBJ2-1,CASRSGSSRNEQFF
TRBV7-9,TRBJ2-3,CASRRTADRTDTQYF
TRBV6-6,TRBJ2-3,CASSYRTGLVSTDTQYF
TRBV7-9,TRBJ2-7,CASSSRDRLYHEQYF
TRBV7-9,TRBJ2-1,CALGDWAASYNEQFF
TRBV5-6,TRBJ2-7,CASSLELGTVSYEQYF
TRBV12-3/TRBV12-4,TRBJ1-1,CASSPTTGPGAFF